This T cell receptor beta chain was sequenced in a study of T cells expressing NK-cell markers. CDR3 size: 18 residues. TCRdb reprocessed the 5' RACE reads and keeps a single row for each CDR3 protein, giving no DNA. The specimen's table records around 550,000 distinct CDR3 sequences. V usage is TRBV21-1 and J usage is TRBJ1-5; with no DNA, the TCRdb D assignment of TRBD1 cannot be verified. TRBV21-1 has pseudogene status. The material sequenced was blood T cells: a sorted CD56 or NKG2C T cell subset, CD4+ or CD8+ T cells, or bulk PBMC T cells (not recorded which). This TCR was recovered from a young man in good health. CDR3: CASSKSEWGAGGNQPQHF.